This T cell receptor beta chain was observed in a study of a mutant IDH1 vaccine in newly diagnosed glioma. A remark on this clone: Its specificity is not known.

Time point of the sample: week 47, end of study. Doses comprised 300 ug of mutant IDH1 20-mer peptide each, plus topical imiquimod. Patients had eight vaccinations, in weeks 1, 3, 5, 7, 11, 15, 19 and 23. Looked up from germline, CDR1 is SGHNT and CDR2 is YYREEE (reference sequence). The V gene lost 0 bases and the J gene lost 7 bases, with 18 bases spanning the gap. The CDR3 length is 16 residues. The repertoire was sequenced with immunoSEQ multiplex PCR; TCRdb's copy has only in-frame clones and lacks some. The sample has approximately 84,000 clones; approximately 80% are singletons. The receptor was derived from a middle-aged man with glioma. The chain recombines TRBV5-4 with TRBJ2-3; D is perhaps TRBD2 (7 bases). The input for sequencing was PBMCs, taken from a glioma patient whose treatment included an IDH1 peptide vaccine. The CDR3 reads CASSLGRGAPVNTQYF. CDR3 nucleotides: TGTGCCAGCAGCTTGGGACGGGGGGCCCCCGTTAATACGCAGTATTTT.